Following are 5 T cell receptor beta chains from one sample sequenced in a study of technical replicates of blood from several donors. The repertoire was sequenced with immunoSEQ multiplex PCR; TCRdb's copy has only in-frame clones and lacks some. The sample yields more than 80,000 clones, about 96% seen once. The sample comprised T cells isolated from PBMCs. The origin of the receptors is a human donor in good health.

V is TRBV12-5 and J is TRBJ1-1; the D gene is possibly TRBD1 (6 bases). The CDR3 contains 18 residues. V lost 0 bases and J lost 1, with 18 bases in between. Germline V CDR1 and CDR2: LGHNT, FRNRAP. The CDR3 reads CASGLVLFPDSENTEAFF. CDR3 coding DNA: TGTGCTAGTGGTTTGGTTCTATTCCCGGACAGTGAGAACACTGAAGCTTTCTTT.

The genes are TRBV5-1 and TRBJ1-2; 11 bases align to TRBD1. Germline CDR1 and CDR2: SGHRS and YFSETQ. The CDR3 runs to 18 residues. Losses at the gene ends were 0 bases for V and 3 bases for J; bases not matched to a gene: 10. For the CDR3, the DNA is TGCGCCAGCAGCTTGGAGCAGGACAGGGGGCCAGGGGACTATGGCTACACCTTC. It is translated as CASSLEQDRGPGDYGYTF.

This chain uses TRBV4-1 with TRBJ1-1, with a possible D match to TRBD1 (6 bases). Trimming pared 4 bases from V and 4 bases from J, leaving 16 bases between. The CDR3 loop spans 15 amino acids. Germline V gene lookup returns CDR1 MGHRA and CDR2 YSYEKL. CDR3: CASSRPPGGATEAFF. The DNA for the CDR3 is TGCGCCAGCAGCCGCCCACCGGGGGGGGCCACTGAAGCTTTCTTT.

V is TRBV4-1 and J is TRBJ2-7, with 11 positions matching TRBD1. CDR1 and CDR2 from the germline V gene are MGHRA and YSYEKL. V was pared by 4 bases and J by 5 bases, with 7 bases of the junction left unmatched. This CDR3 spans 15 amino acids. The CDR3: CASSPTGTGGDEQYF. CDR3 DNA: TGCGCCAGCAGCCCAACCGGGACAGGGGGGGACGAGCAGTACTTC.

The CDR3: CASSPVQGSSYEQYF. Here the CDR3 DNA reads TGTGCCAGTAGTCCGGTACAGGGGAGCTCCTACGAGCAGTACTTC. The chain has TRBV19 and TRBJ2-7; 7 nucleotides line up with TRBD1. The V segment lost 5 bases and the J segment 0 bases; nucleotides outside the gene matches: 7. Germline CDR1 reads LNHDA; CDR2 reads SQIVND (reference sequence). There are 15 residues in the CDR3.